The entry below describes one TCR beta chain. This clonotype occurred many times. The antigen it recognizes is unknown. It has no much larger one-base neighbor in the sample; base qualities were not kept. Reading the label with the study, this specimen's treatment or condition is: live attenuated yellow fever vaccine strain. PBMCs were isolated from peripheral blood using a standard Ficoll-Paque protocol. Dynabeads CD4 and CD8 positive selection kits were used to isolate the CD4 and CD8 T-cell fractions. RNA was extracted with TriZol from bulk PBMCs, CD4 and CD8 fractions, and dextramer-positive and dextramer-negative fractions. This sample was included in a study of T cells after yellow fever vaccination (dated by TCRdb to between 2018 and 2021). A note on the overall study: Libraries from fractions with low cell numbers were prepared with the SMART-Seq v4 Ultra Low Input RNA kit. To follow T-cell clones before and after primary and booster YFV17D yellow fever vaccination, bulk TCR alpha and beta repertoires were sequenced over time. Two healthy male donors made up the cohort, one aged 18 to 29 years and the other aged 30 to 40 years. Blood samples were taken at several timepoints before and after primary and secondary immunization, and bulk PBMC replicates and cell subsets were isolated.

As encoded in the germline V gene, CDR1 is MNHEY while CDR2 is SVGAGI. V is pared back by 4 bases and J by 5 bases, with 23 bases lying between the germline termini. The CDR3 has 17 amino acids, counting the end cysteine and phenylalanine. Only the CDR3 DNA stays, 51 bases, in frame from base 1. What the authors observed across the whole study: Most clones expanded after primary vaccination (almost 97% of CD4 and roughly 88% of CD8) were re-detected after the booster, suggesting that broad memory maintenance occurred. A small fraction of clonotypes showed up in both the CD4 and CD8 compartments, probably as a result of convergent recombination. The secondary T-cell response was weaker than the primary response but faster, peaking on day 5 instead of day 15. Because only two donors were included in the study, the extent to which the findings can be generalized is limited. FACS-sorted repertoires could contain abundant contaminating clonotypes from the bulk population, so computational filtering was required.

TCR cDNA was synthesized by 5'RACE template switching, which introduced a universal primer site and unique molecular identifiers. Priming for cDNA synthesis came from both the TCR alpha and TCR beta constant segments. Two PCR steps were used to amplify libraries, with sample barcodes and sequencing adapters being added in the second step. Libraries were sequenced on Illumina HiSeq 2500 (2x100 bp) or NovaSeq (2x150 bp). The authors' analysis ran thus. MIGEC handled demultiplexing of reads and collapsing into UMI consensus sequences, while MiXCR performed V(D)J alignment. Vaccine-responding clonotypes were identified with edgeR using replicate PBMC samples, with FDR below 0.01 and a log2 fold change above 5 up to day 15 being required. Bulk clonotypes were assigned CD4 or CD8 identity according to which sequenced CD4 or CD8 repertoire held them at higher abundance. Clones were called with MiXCR by TCRdb after fastp trimmed the public reads at Q25, and only in-frame beta chains were retained. Under each unique CDR3 protein, matching rows form one entry showing the most common genes and DNA. In this record, the V and J calls reflect TCRdb's handling and not the investigators' own analysis. Within this sample are some 160,000 distinct CDR3 sequences, with about 7% of them counted one time only. The ten most abundant clones make up approximately 2.5% of the sample.

The origin of this receptor is a man younger than 30 who received the YFV17D yellow fever vaccine. The specimen comprised CD4+ T cells sorted from PBMCs, sampled more than 4 days after the first yellow fever vaccination. The V and J segments used are TRBV6-5 and TRBJ1-1; 6 matching bases give a weak D call of TRBD1. The CDR3 reads as follows: CASSSESPGVRLTEAFF. In nucleotide form, the sequence is TGTGCCAGCAGTTCCGAAAGCCCAGGGGTGAGGTTAACTGAAGCTTTCTTT.